A selection of T cell receptor beta chains follows, all from one sample in a study of shared clonotypes between healthy human individuals. The assay was immunoSEQ multiplex PCR, and TCRdb's table has in-frame clones only and misses some. The sample records a few million clones, over 85% being singletons. Specimen: naive CD4+ T cells from PBMCs. These receptor sequences come from a man younger than 35 in good health. Some clones in this sample may be carry-over from other donors' samples. Both conserved end residues are trimmed from each CDR3. Each record gives: J gene, V gene, D gene, CDR3 protein. The D gene is left open where the match is weak.

>TRBJ2-3|TRBV27|TRBD2
ASSLRLAYTDTQY
>TRBJ2-1|TRBV7-2|-
ASSLAGLDGDEQF
>TRBJ1-2|TRBV27|-
ASSSRGLYGYT
>TRBJ1-1|TRBV11-2|-
ASSLLGESTEAF
>TRBJ2-5|TRBV9|TRBD2
ASSVATGSGLAALFQETQY
>TRBJ2-7|TRBV11-2|-
ASSLDSSTEQY
>TRBJ2-1|TRBV7-9|-
ASSLARGAGANEQF
>TRBJ2-3|TRBV5-4|TRBD2
ASSQGLAGGDTQY
>TRBJ2-7|TRBV5-1|TRBD1
ASGFGDRENGEQY
>TRBJ1-2|TRBV7-9|-
ASSLGGQPSYGYT
>TRBJ2-1|TRBV10-3|-
AISGSRSEQF
>TRBJ1-1|TRBV28|TRBD1
ASRGQGRTEAF
>TRBJ2-7|TRBV5-4|TRBD2
ASSHSGTRSYEQY
>TRBJ1-2|TRBV7-2|-
ASSFQGINYGYT
>TRBJ2-1|TRBV29-1|TRBD1
SVDPFRTGGYREQF
>TRBJ1-1|TRBV15|TRBD1
ATSRATGAKAF
>TRBJ2-7|TRBV28|-
ASASGLAPVPYEQY
>TRBJ1-1|TRBV7-2|-
ASSQQMNTEAF
>TRBJ1-1|TRBV19|-
ASREAGTEAF
>TRBJ2-1|TRBV5-4|TRBD2
ASSFGGGDEQF
>TRBJ1-1|TRBV5-6|-
ASSFKQNTEAF
>TRBJ1-5|TRBV28|-
ASSLLGRSSNQPQH
>TRBJ2-7|TRBV28|TRBD2
ASSFGGGRALYEQY
>TRBJ1-4|TRBV11-2|-
ASRPTRLEKLF
>TRBJ2-7|TRBV19|-
ASSMGSGAPYEQY
>TRBJ2-3|TRBV6-1|TRBD1
ASRKGTALDTQY
>TRBJ1-1|TRBV19|-
ASSIVLQMNTEAF
>TRBJ1-5|TRBV19|TRBD1
ASSIDTDRVHQPQH
>TRBJ2-4|TRBV6-5|-
ASRQAAGNIQY
>TRBJ2-1|TRBV5-1|-
ASSLDWGNNEQF
>TRBJ2-5|TRBV6-1|-
ASSVGGAKETQY
>TRBJ2-2|TRBV5-1|-
ASSFPTGGISGELF
>TRBJ2-3|TRBV27|-
ASSLTRRGDTQY
>TRBJ2-5|TRBV5-1|-
ASSLGVAELQETQY
>TRBJ1-5|TRBV27|TRBD1
ASSFRPGGGSNQPQH
>TRBJ1-2|TRBV9|TRBD1
ASSPTTGLNYGYT
>TRBJ2-7|TRBV9|-
ASSVGRGTLYEQY
>TRBJ2-3|TRBV28|-
ASSSDGPVDTQY
>TRBJ2-7|TRBV18|TRBD2
ASSPRGGTVSYEQY
>TRBJ2-7|TRBV9|-
ASSVRGDGNSYEQY
>TRBJ1-2|TRBV2|TRBD1
ASSAGGESYT
>TRBJ2-2|TRBV5-1|TRBD2
ASSPLREGTGELF
>TRBJ2-3|TRBV5-1|TRBD2
ASTSSGRPTDTQY
>TRBJ2-7|TRBV7-9|-
ASILWASSSYEQY
>TRBJ2-7|TRBV15|-
ATSTRQGLGEQY
>TRBJ1-2|TRBV10-3|-
AISRQESNGYT
>TRBJ1-1|TRBV11-2|TRBD1
ASSLGQHTEAF
>TRBJ2-7|TRBV9|TRBD2
ASSEGLAGVSEQY